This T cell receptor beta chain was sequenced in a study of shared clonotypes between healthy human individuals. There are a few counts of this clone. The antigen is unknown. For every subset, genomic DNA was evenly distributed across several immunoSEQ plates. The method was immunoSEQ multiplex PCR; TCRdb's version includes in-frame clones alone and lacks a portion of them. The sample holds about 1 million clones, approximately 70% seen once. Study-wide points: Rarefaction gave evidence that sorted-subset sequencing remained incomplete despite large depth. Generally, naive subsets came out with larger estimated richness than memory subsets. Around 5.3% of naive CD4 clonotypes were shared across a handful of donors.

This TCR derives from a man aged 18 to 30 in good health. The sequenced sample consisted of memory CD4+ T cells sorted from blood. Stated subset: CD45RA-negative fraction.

The CDR3 sequence: CASSQEGAGGGTDTQYF. CDR3 DNA: TGCGCCAGCAGCCAAGAGGGGGCGGGAGGTGGGACAGATACGCAGTATTTT. This sequence joins TRBV4-1 and TRBJ2-3; the match to TRBD2 covers 8 bases. The V segment lost 0 bases and the J segment 3 bases; nucleotides outside the gene matches: 8. The CDR3 is 17 amino acids. The germline V gene encodes CDR1 MGHRA and CDR2 YSYEKL.